The 4 T cell receptor beta chains below come from one sample, sequenced in a study of blood T cell repertoires in COVID-19. Produced via immunoSEQ multiplex PCR; TCRdb's table is partial and in-frame only. This repertoire shows about 50,000 clones, about 82% found once; its top ten account for roughly 2.1%. Sequencing was performed on peripheral blood. Source of these receptors: a woman in her sixties or seventies with acute or convalescent COVID-19.

This clone was detected once. The chain has TRBV19 and TRBJ1-2, with D perhaps TRBD1 (6 bases). The CDR3 contains 13 residues. Trimming removed 7 bases at V and 6 bases at J, with 15 bases between. Germline CDR1 and CDR2: LNHDA and SQIVND (reference sequence). CDR3 sequence: CASTSQGIDGYTF. CDR3 in DNA: TGTGCCAGTACTTCACAGGGTATCGATGGCTACACCTTC.

The chain joins TRBV5-6 to TRBJ2-1; 11 bases line up with TRBD1. Germline CDR1 is SGHDT and CDR2 is YYEEEE. The length of the CDR3 is 16 residues. Trimming cost V 4 bases and J 8 bases; bases outside gene matches: 11. The DNA for the CDR3 is TGTGCCAGCAGCCCCTCCGGCTGGACAGGGGGCTATGAGCAGTTCTTC. This sequence encodes CASSPSGWTGGYEQFF.

This chain links TRBV6-6 with TRBJ2-7; D perhaps matches TRBD1 (5 bases). Trimming stripped 6 bases from V and 0 bases from J, with 15 bases between. From germline, CDR1 is MNHNY and CDR2 SVGAGI (reference sequence). The CDR3 totals 15 residues. The CDR3 DNA reads as TGTGCCAGCAGCCCGACAGCACAATCCTCCTACGAGCAGTACTTC. It is translated as CASSPTAQSSYEQYF.

The rearrangement uses TRBV27 and TRBJ1-2, with unresolved D. With 7 bases removed from V and 4 bases from J, the gap between germline ends came to 13 bases. From germline, CDR1 is MNHEY and CDR2 SMNVEV (reference sequence). The CDR3 covers 13 residues. CDR3 DNA: TGTGCCAGCAAGCCCCCCGGACTCTATGGCTACACCTTC. Residues: CASKPPGLYGYTF.